This T cell receptor beta chain was recovered during a study of cytomegalovirus exposure and HLA in healthy donors. About the research overall: The 100 to 150 validation repertoires used the same platform as the roughly 670 first-cohort repertoires, a later analysis reported. Overall study findings and caveats: Rarity marked most TCR sequences, yet some public TCRs occurred in many donors.

TCRdb's table, derived via immunoSEQ multiplex PCR, lists solely in-frame clones and lacks some. The sample shows over 250,000 clones, just over 85% of them seen only once. About this clone itself: What it recognizes is unknown.

In germline, CDR1 is SGHVS, CDR2 FNYEAQ. The CDR3 spans 14 residues. The V and J ends lost 1 base and 3 bases respectively, with 9 bases between them. The TCR sequence derives from a woman younger than 35 in good health and CMV-seronegative. The sample consisted of PBMCs. The chain employs TRBV7-6 and TRBJ2-5; weak D call: TRBD2 (5 bases). The CDR3 protein is CASSLEGLKETQYF. CDR3 in DNA: TGTGCCAGCAGCTTAGAAGGACTCAAAGAGACCCAGTACTTC.